What follows is one TCR beta chain and its context. Compared with germline, one end of the junction differs, possibly owing to a read error. The sample originates from a study of blood T cell repertoires in COVID-19. Study context: Specimens from acute and convalescent COVID-19 originated in the United States, Italy and Spain. T cells, B-cell-depleted T cells, or PBMCs provided the cDNA or gDNA that served as material.

From germline, CDR1 is SGHVS and CDR2 FNYEAQ. CDR3 length: 13 residues. Per the original methods: The assay estimated nucleated cells by amplifying reference gene primers. Using immunoSEQ multiplex PCR, the repertoire was profiled, and TCRdb retains in-frame clones only, with some absent. V and J calls and clone size are copied from that table; D and trimming were computed from the DNA. Of under 15,000 clones in the sample, 81% were seen once. This clonotype originated in a human donor in a cohort sampled during active COVID-19. Source material: peripheral blood. The chain has TRBV7-6 and TRBJ1-5; 9 nucleotides agree with TRBD1. Here the CDR3 reads CASSLMGGQGKNF. The DNA of the CDR3 is TGTGCCAGCAGCTTAATGGGGGGACAGGGTAAGAATTTT.